Detailed here is one T cell receptor (beta chain). In this sample, this clonotype turned up many times. Its target antigen remains unknown. No much larger clone exists at a distance of one base, and base qualities are not known. Unmatched junction bases come to 4, with V trimmed by 8 bases and J by 2 bases. Reading from cysteine to phenylalanine, the CDR3 counts 13 amino acids. Only the CDR3 DNA is retained, 39 bases long and in frame from the first base. CDR1 and CDR2 are read off the germline V gene (reference sequence) as DFQATT and SNEGSKA. Receptor libraries were prepared by 5' RACE. The sample was run on an Illumina HiSeq 2500. A second about 7 to 12 cycle PCR used a sample-barcoded 5' primer and a J-beta primer mix. A template-switch 5' adaptor carrying 12 random nucleotides introduced a unique molecular identifier onto each TCR beta cDNA molecule. Each sample yielded at least 2.5 million CDR3-containing paired-end reads. All of the RNA was converted into first-strand cDNA using the Mint cDNA synthesis kit, with a TRBC-specific oligonucleotide serving as the primer. After uracil-DNA glycosylase treatment, a first 18-cycle PCR used universal primers M1SS and BC2_uni_R on all cDNA. As for the authors' bioinformatics: Normalization of each sample was performed by random selection of 1 million high-quality reads, each carrying a distinct molecular identifier. Instead of being binned into consensus sequences, reads with shared molecular identifiers were discarded. MiTCR, set to a Q25 quality threshold and the strictest error-elimination algorithm, was used for CDR3 identification, clonotype clustering and error correction. A nonparametric unseen species model with Euler transformation was used to estimate lower-bound total TCR beta diversity. TCRdb cleaned the public reads at Q25 with fastp, built clones with MiXCR and kept in-frame beta chains. Each entry merges the rows of one CDR3 protein and shows their most common DNA and genes. These V and J calls derive from TCRdb rather than the authors' analysis. Within this sample are 800,000 or so distinct CDR3 sequences, with around half of them counted one time only. Together, the top ten hold roughly 20% of the sample.

The sample is drawn from a study of blood T cells in healthy people across ages (dated by TCRdb to the mid-2010s). The study in broad terms: In model experiments, roughly one uniquely barcoded TCR beta cDNA molecule per two T cells was captured by template switching. The study measured age-related changes in TCR beta repertoire diversity using deep sequencing normalized with unique cDNA molecular identifiers. The donors were split into four age groups: young (average about 15 years), middle-aged (around 37), aged (more than 60) and long-lived (approximately 80). To avoid experimental bias, donors of different ages were spread randomly across the sequencing lanes. For two donors (one aged 18 to 30 and one aged 80 or older), the study analyzed two additional independent replicas of 1 million unique cDNA reads from the same blood draw. Results and caveats for the whole study, not just this receptor: The CMV infection status of donors was not known, potentially confounding age-related changes in expanded clonotypes. The long-lived group showed more naive CD4+ T cells, fewer expanded clones and increased TCR diversity than the aged group, suggesting age selection. Total diversity estimates from one million sequenced T cells were considered lower bounds and underestimates. Since profiling was done on bulk unsorted PBMCs, naive and antigen-experienced compartments could not be conclusively compared. A strong correlation was found between observed TCR beta diversity and the percentage of naive T cells measured by flow cytometry. Observed TCR beta diversity per million T cells fell roughly linearly with age, and a significant reduction was already apparent by age about 36.

The donors were about 40 Caucasian individuals from Russia, aged roughly 6 to 100 years, who were systemically healthy. Each donor gave 9 to 10 milliliters of peripheral blood, collected into EDTA-treated Vacutainer tubes. Ficoll-Paque density-gradient centrifugation was used to isolate PBMCs, with at least 7 million per sample. Trizol reagent was used to extract total RNA from PBMCs, with at least 5 micrograms per sample. The percentages of naive CD45RAhigh/CD27high T cells were determined by flow cytometry on a PBMC aliquot from every donor. The source is a man of 80 years or more in good health. Sequencing used blood. This chain is built from TRBV20-1 and TRBJ2-1; 9 central bases correspond to TRBD1. The sequenced DNA: TGCAGTCAAAGGACAGGGGCCTACAATGAGCAGTTCTTC. This codes for CSQRTGAYNEQFF.